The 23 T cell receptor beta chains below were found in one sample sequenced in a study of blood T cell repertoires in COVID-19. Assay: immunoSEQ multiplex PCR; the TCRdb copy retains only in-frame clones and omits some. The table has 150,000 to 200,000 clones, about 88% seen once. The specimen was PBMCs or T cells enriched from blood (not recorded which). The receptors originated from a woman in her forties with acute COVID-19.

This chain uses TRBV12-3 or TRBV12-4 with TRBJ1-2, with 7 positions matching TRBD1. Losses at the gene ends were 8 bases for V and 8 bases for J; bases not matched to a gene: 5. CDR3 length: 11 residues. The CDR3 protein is CASSQGGGYTF. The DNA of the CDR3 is TGTGCCAGCTCCCAGGGGGGAGGCTACACCTTC.

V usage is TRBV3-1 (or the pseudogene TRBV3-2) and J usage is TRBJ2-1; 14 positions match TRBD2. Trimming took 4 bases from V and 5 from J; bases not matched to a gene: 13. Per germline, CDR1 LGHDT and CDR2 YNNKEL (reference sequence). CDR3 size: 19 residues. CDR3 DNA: TGTGCCAGCAGCCCCGGACTAGCGGGGGGAACACGGGTTAACAATGAGCAGTTCTTC. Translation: CASSPGLAGGTRVNNEQFF.

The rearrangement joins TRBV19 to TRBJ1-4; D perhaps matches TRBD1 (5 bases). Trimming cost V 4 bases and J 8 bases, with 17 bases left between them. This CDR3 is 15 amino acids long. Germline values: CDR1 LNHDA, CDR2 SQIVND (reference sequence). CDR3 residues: CASSSQGTAGEKLFF. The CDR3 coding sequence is TGTGCCAGTAGTAGTCAGGGCACGGCGGGGGAAAAACTGTTTTTT.

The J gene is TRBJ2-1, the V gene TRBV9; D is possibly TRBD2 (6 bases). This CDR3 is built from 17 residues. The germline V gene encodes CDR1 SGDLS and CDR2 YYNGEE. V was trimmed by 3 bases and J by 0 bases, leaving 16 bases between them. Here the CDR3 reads CASSATLAQSSYNEQFF. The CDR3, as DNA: TGTGCCAGCAGCGCTACGCTAGCGCAAAGCTCCTACAATGAGCAGTTCTTC.

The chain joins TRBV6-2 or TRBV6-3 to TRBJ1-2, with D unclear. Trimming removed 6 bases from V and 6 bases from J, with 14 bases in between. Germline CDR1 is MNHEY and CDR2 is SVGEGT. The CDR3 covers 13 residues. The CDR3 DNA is TGTGCCAGCAGCAGACACAAAGTCGATGGCTACACCTTC. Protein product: CASSRHKVDGYTF.

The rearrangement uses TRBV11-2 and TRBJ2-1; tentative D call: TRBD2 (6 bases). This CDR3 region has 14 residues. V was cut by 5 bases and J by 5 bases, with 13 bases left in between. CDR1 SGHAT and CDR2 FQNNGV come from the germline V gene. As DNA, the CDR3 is TGTGCCAGCAGCGAGAGTAGCGGTAACAATGAGCAGTTCTTC. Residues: CASSESSGNNEQFF. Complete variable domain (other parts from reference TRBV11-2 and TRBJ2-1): EAGVAQSPRYKIIEKRQSVAFWCNPISGHATLYWYQQILGQGPKLLIQFQNNGVVDDSQLPKDRFSAERLKGVDSTLKIQPAKLEDSAVYLCASSESSGNNEQFFGPGTRLTVL.

This CDR3 reads CASSPGLATGELFF. The CDR3 bases are TGTGCCAGCAGCCCGGGACTAGCGACCGGGGAGCTGTTTTTT. The chain uses TRBV7-2 and TRBJ2-2; 10 bases map to TRBD2. The CDR3 spans 14 residues. V shed 5 bases and J 5 bases; nucleotides not matched to a gene: 2. The germline CDR1 and CDR2 sequences are SGHTA and FQGNSA.

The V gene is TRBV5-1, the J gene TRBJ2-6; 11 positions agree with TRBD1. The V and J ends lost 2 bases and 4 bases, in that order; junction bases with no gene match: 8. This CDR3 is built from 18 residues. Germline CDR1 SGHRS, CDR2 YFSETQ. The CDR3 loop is CASSLGGQGARGANVLTF. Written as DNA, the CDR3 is TGCGCCAGCAGCTTAGGAGGACAGGGGGCAAGAGGGGCCAACGTCCTGACTTTC.

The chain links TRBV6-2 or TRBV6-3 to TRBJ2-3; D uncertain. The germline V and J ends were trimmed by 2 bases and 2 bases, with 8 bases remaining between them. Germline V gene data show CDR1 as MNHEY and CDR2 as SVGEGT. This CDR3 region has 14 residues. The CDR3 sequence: CASSYGGDTDTQYF. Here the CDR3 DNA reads TGTGCCAGCAGTTACGGCGGAGACACAGATACGCAGTATTTT.

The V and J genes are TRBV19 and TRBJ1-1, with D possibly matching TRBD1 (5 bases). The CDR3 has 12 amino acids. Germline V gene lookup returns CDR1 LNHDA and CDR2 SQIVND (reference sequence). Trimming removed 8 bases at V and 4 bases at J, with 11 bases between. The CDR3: CASRKGPTEAFF. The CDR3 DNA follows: TGTGCCAGTCGAAAGGGGCCCACTGAAGCTTTCTTT.

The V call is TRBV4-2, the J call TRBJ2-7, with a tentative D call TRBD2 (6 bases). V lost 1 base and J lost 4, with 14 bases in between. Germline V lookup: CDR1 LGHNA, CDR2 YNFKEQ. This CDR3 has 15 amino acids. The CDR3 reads CASSQGGLPEYEQYF. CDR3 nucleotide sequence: TGTGCCAGCAGCCAAGGGGGACTCCCCGAATACGAGCAGTACTTC.

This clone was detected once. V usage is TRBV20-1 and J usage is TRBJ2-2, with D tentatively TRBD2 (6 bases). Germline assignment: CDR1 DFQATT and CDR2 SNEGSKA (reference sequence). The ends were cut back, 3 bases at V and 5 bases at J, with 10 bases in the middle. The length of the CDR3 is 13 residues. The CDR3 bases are TGCAGTGCTAGTTTCGCGGGGACCGGGGAGCTGTTTTTT. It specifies CSASFAGTGELFF.

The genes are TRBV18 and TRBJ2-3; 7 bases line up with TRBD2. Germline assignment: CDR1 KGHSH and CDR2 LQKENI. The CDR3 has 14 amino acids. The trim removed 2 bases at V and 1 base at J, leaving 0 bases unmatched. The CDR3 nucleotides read TGTGCCAGCTCACCAACTAGCGGCACAGATACGCAGTATTTT. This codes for CASSPTSGTDTQYF.

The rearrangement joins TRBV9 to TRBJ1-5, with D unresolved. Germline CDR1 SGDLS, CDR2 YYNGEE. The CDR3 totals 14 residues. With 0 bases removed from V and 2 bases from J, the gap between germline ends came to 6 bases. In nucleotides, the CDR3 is TGTGCCAGCAGCGTAGGTACAGGCAATCAGCCCCAGCATTTT. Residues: CASSVGTGNQPQHF.

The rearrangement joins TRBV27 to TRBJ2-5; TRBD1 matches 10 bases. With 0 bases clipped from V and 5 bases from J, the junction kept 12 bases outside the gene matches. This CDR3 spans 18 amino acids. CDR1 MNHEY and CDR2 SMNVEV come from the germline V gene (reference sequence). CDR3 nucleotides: TGTGCCAGCAGTTTATCGGGACAGGGGCCTGTTGGACATGAGACCCAGTACTTC. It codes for CASSLSGQGPVGHETQYF.

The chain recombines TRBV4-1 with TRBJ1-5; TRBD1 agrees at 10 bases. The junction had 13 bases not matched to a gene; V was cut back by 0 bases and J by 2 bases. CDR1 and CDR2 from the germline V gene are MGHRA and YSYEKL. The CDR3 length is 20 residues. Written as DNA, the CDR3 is TGCGCCAGCAGCCAAGATCCCCCCGGGACAGGGGTGGTCGGCAATCAGCCCCAGCATTTT. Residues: CASSQDPPGTGVVGNQPQHF.

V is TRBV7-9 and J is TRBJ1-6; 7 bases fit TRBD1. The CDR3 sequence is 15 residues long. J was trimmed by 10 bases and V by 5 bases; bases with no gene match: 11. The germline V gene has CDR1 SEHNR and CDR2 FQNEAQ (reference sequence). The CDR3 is CASSPQTGSQSPLHF. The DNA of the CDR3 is TGTGCCAGCAGCCCACAGACAGGGTCTCAGTCACCCCTCCACTTT.

In DNA form, the CDR3 reads TGTGCCAGCAGTCCCCGGACAGGCTTATACGAGCAGTACTTC. This gives the protein CASSPRTGLYEQYF. The rearrangement links TRBV7-9 to TRBJ2-7, with 7 bases lining up with TRBD1. Germline-derived CDR1 and CDR2 are SEHNR and FQNEAQ (reference sequence). The CDR3 runs to 14 residues. The junction had 9 bases not matched to a gene; V was cut back by 6 bases and J by 4 bases. Full variable domain (rest looked up from reference TRBV7-9 and TRBJ2-7): DTGVSQNPRHKITKRGQNVTFRCDPISEHNRLYWYRQTLGQGPEFLTYFQNEAQLEKSRLLSDRFSAERPKGSFSTLEIQRTEQGDSAMYLCASSPRTGLYEQYFGPGTRLTVT.

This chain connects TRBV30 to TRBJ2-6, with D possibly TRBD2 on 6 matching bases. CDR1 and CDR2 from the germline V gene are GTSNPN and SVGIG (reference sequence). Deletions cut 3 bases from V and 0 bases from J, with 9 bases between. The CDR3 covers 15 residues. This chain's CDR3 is CAWRIGSSGANVLTF. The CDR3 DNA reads TGTGCCTGGAGGATCGGGAGCTCTGGGGCCAACGTCCTGACTTTC.

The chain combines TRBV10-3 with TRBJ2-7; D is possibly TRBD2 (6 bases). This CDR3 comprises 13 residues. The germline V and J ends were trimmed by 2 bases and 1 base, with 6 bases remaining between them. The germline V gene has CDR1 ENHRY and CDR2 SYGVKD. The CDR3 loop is CAISEGGSYEQYF. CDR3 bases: TGTGCCATCAGTGAGGGAGGGTCCTACGAGCAGTACTTC.

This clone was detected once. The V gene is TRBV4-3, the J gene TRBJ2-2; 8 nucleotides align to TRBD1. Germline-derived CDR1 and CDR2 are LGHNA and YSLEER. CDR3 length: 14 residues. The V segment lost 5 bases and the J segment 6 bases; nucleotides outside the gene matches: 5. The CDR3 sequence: CASSDQGASGELFF. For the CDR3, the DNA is TGCGCCAGCAGCGACCAGGGGGCTTCCGGGGAGCTGTTTTTT.

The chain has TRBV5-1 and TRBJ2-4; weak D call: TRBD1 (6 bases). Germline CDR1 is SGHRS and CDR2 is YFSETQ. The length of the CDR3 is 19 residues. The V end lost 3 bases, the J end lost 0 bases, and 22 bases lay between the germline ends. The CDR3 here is CASSWSGGQGLVAKNIQYF. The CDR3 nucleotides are TGCGCCAGCAGCTGGAGCGGAGGCCAGGGGTTAGTAGCCAAAAACATTCAGTACTTC.

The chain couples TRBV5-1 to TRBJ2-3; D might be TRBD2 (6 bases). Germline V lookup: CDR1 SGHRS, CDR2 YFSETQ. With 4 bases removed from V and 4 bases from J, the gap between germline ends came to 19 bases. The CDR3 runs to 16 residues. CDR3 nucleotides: TGCGCCAGCAGCCCCGACCCTTTCCCGGGAGCAGATACGCAGTATTTT. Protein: CASSPDPFPGADTQYF.